The sample holds one count of the clone carrying this T cell receptor (beta chain). Its specificity is unknown. Partitioning of CD4+ cells yielded a CD45RA+ naive subset and a CD45RA-negative memory subset. Each sorted subset replicate got 200 ng genomic DNA, tens of thousands of genomes. Clones were read by immunoSEQ multiplex PCR, and TCRdb kept only the in-frame ones, dropping some. The profile shows roughly 2.2 million clones, 80% to 95% of them singletons. This entry is derived from a study of shared clonotypes between healthy human individuals. Overall study findings and caveats: Represented diversity, genetic and exposure-history alike, was limited by few donors. Around 5.4% of naive CD4 clonotypes were common to a handful of donors.

The CDR3 spans 15 residues. The V and J ends lost 6 bases and 2 bases, in that order; junction bases with no gene match: 10. Germline CDR1 MDHEN, CDR2 SYDVKM. The chain couples TRBV28 to TRBJ2-7; 7 bases are shared with TRBD2. Sequenced material: naive CD4+ T cells from PBMCs. Documented subset: CD45RA+ positively selected. The clonotype was recovered from a man younger than 35 in good health. Some clones in this sample may be carry-over from other donors' samples. In DNA form, the CDR3 reads TGTGCCAGCAGGGGCGGGGGTAGCGCCACCTACGAGCAGTACTTC. It is translated as CASRGGGSATYEQYF.